What follows is one T cell receptor (beta chain) and its context. Trimming shortened V by 2 bases and J by 6 bases, and 14 bases separated the two germline ends. Germline V gene lookup returns CDR1 MDHEN and CDR2 SYDVKM. The CDR3 is made up of 14 amino acids. The data were taken from a study of blood T cell repertoires in COVID-19. Study details: The United States, Italy and Spain provided the acute and convalescent COVID-19 samples.

This table comes from immunoSEQ multiplex PCR, and its TCRdb copy is limited to in-frame clones, with some not included. The data contain some 260,000 clones, approximately 90% of them singletons. Sequenced sample: peripheral blood. The clonotype originates from a woman aged 35 to 49 who had recovered from COVID-19. This chain links TRBV28 with TRBJ2-7; possible D gene TRBD2, 5 bases. The CDR3 region has the DNA TGTGCCAGCAGTTTACGCCACGGGGTCTCCGAGCAGTACTTC. It yields the protein CASSLRHGVSEQYF.